Following are 17 T cell receptor beta chains from one sample sequenced in a study of T cell responses to AZD1222 COVID-19 vaccine. Generated by immunoSEQ multiplex PCR, the TCRdb table keeps only in-frame clones and is missing some. The table includes 55,000 to 75,000 clones, around nine tenths detected once. Sequencing used peripheral blood, obtained on day 0 of AZD1222 vaccination. Receptors originate from an adult in good health.

V gene TRBV5-1 combines with J gene TRBJ2-2; 11 bases line up with TRBD2. Germline CDR1 is SGHRS and CDR2 is YFSETQ. With 4 bases clipped from V and 2 bases from J, the junction kept 10 bases outside the gene matches. The CDR3 spans 18 residues. CDR3: CASSPGASGGLNTGELFF. CDR3 sequence (DNA): TGCGCCAGCAGCCCTGGTGCTAGCGGGGGGTTAAACACCGGGGAGCTGTTTTTT. Variable domain in full (rest from reference TRBV5-1 and TRBJ2-2): KAGVTQTPRYLIKTRGQQVTLSCSPISGHRSVSWYQQTPGQGLQFLFEYFSETQRNKGNFPGRFSGRQFSNSRSEMNVSTLELGDSALYLCASSPGASGGLNTGELFFGEGSRLTVL.

In this sample, this clone is medium-sized (0.01 to 0.1%). The chain links TRBV15 to TRBJ2-6; 9 bases align to TRBD2. CDR3 length equals 15 residues. V gave up 7 bases and J gave up 3 bases; unmatched junction bases: 4. Germline CDR1 reads LNHNV; CDR2 reads YYDKDF (reference sequence). The CDR3 reads CATKGSGGGANVLTF. The DNA for the CDR3 is TGTGCCACCAAGGGTAGCGGGGGTGGGGCCAACGTCCTGACTTTC.

The J gene is TRBJ2-5, the V gene TRBV1; TRBD1 was called by the table and not checked on the DNA. TRBV1 corresponds to a pseudogene. This CDR3 region has 16 residues. CDR3 nucleotides: TGCACCAGCAGCCAATGTGAACAGGGGGCGCGGGAGACCCAGTACTTC. Amino acids: CTSSQCEQGARETQYF.

This clone appeared a few times. The gene calls are TRBV11-1 and TRBJ2-1, with D perhaps TRBD1 or TRBD2 (5 bases each). This CDR3 spans 14 amino acids. V lost 3 bases and J 1 base, leaving 7 bases between the germline ends. In germline, CDR1 is SGHAT, CDR2 FQDESV (reference sequence). This CDR3 is CASSFGASYNEQFF. CDR3 nucleotide sequence: TGTGCCAGCAGCTTCGGGGCTTCCTACAATGAGCAGTTCTTC. Complete variable domain (other parts from reference TRBV11-1 and TRBJ2-1): EAEVAQSPRYKITEKSQAVAFWCDPISGHATLYWYRQILGQGPELLVQFQDESVVDDSQLPKDRFSAERLKGVDSTLKIQPAELGDSAMYLCASSFGASYNEQFFGPGTRLTVL.

The chain is built from TRBV6-5 and TRBJ1-2, with D perhaps matching TRBD1 (6 bases). Per germline, CDR1 MNHEY and CDR2 SVGAGI. V was shortened by 5 bases and J by 5 bases, with 18 bases between the two germline ends. The CDR3 extends over 15 amino acids. The CDR3 bases are TGTGCCAGCAGTACCTCGGGCGGGGGGCCTTATGGCTACACCTTC. It specifies CASSTSGGGPYGYTF.

This sequence joins TRBV3-1 (or the pseudogene TRBV3-2) and TRBJ1-1; a weak D match, TRBD1 (5 bases). CDR1 is LGHDT and CDR2 is YNNKEL in the germline V gene (reference sequence). The V gene lost 5 bases and the J gene lost 3 bases, with 16 bases spanning the gap. CDR3 length: 15 residues. The CDR3 DNA follows: TGTGCCAGCAGCGGCCCCCGGGACGGATACACTGAAGCTTTCTTT. Protein product: CASSGPRDGYTEAFF.

This rearrangement joins TRBV18 to TRBJ2-5; 10 nucleotides align to TRBD2. This CDR3 region has 18 residues. The germline gives CDR1 KGHSH, CDR2 LQKENI. The V segment lost 1 base and the J segment 4 bases; nucleotides outside the gene matches: 12. The CDR3 DNA sequence: TGTGCCAGCTCACCACGTGGGACTAGCGCGGTGTTAGGAGAGACCCAGTACTTC. This encodes CASSPRGTSAVLGETQYF.

V usage is TRBV6-2 or TRBV6-3 and J usage is TRBJ2-3, with D possibly being TRBD2 (5 bases). Looked up from germline, CDR1 is MNHEY and CDR2 is SVGEGT. Trimming shortened V by 2 bases and J by 1 base, and 10 bases separated the two germline ends. The CDR3 contains 15 residues. The CDR3 sequence: CASSYPQRRTDTQYF. CDR3 coding DNA: TGTGCCAGCAGTTACCCCCAGCGGCGCACAGATACGCAGTATTTT.

This clone is categorized as medium-sized. This sequence joins TRBV6-6 and TRBJ1-1; D might be TRBD1 (5 bases). V dropped 8 bases and J dropped 7 bases, with 20 bases sitting between them. The CDR3 is made up of 14 amino acids. Germline assignment: CDR1 MNHNY and CDR2 SVGAGI (reference sequence). CDR3 amino acids: CASVKVSGGGEAFF. The DNA for the CDR3 is TGTGCCAGCGTTAAGGTTTCCGGGGGTGGTGAAGCTTTCTTT.

This chain joins TRBV6-4 and TRBJ2-7, with 7 positions matching TRBD1. The trim removed 3 bases at V and 4 bases at J, leaving 24 bases unmatched. The CDR3 totals 20 residues. Germline V gene data show CDR1 as MRHNA and CDR2 as SNTAGT. Here the CDR3 DNA reads TGTGCCAGCAGTGAGGGAATAGGACCAATTAACAGGGGAGCGAGGTACGAGCAGTACTTC. Translating it yields CASSEGIGPINRGARYEQYF.

The chain links TRBV19 to TRBJ1-1; D possibly corresponds to TRBD1 (6 bases). The CDR3 runs 14 residues. Germline V gene data show CDR1 as LNHDA and CDR2 as SQIVND (reference sequence). V was shortened by 4 bases and J by 1 base, with 10 bases between the two germline ends. This CDR3 is CASSTRQENTEAFF. The DNA for the CDR3 is TGTGCCAGTAGTACCCGACAGGAGAACACTGAAGCTTTCTTT.

The chain is built from TRBV5-1 and TRBJ2-3; D is undetermined. CDR1 SGHRS and CDR2 YFSETQ come from the germline V gene. This CDR3 spans 15 amino acids. Trimming pared 0 bases from V and 3 bases from J, leaving 11 bases between. CDR3 in amino acids: CASSLGPVQTDTQYF. CDR3 DNA: TGCGCCAGCAGCTTGGGACCGGTTCAAACAGATACGCAGTATTTT. The complete variable domain, with remaining parts taken from reference TRBV5-1 and TRBJ2-3, reads KAGVTQTPRYLIKTRGQQVTLSCSPISGHRSVSWYQQTPGQGLQFLFEYFSETQRNKGNFPGRFSGRQFSNSRSEMNVSTLELGDSALYLCASSLGPVQTDTQYFGPGTRLTVL.

The chain links TRBV27 to TRBJ2-3, with D possibly matching TRBD2 (6 bases). The CDR3 runs to 17 residues. Trimming left V 6 bases short and J 4 bases short, with 23 bases between. Per germline, CDR1 MNHEY and CDR2 SMNVEV (reference sequence). The CDR3 coding sequence is TGTGCCAGCAGGGGTATAGACAGCGGGTCAACGGCAGATACGCAGTATTTT. Translated: CASRGIDSGSTADTQYF.

The chain recombines TRBV6-6 with TRBJ1-1; no definite D call. V gave up 5 bases and J gave up 0 bases, with 13 bases separating them. Germline-derived CDR1 and CDR2 are MNHNY and SVGAGI (reference sequence). This CDR3 contains 15 residues. The CDR3 region is CASSMTTVMNTEAFF. CDR3 DNA sequence: TGTGCCAGCAGTATGACTACTGTTATGAACACTGAAGCTTTCTTT.

The V gene is TRBV6-1, the J gene TRBJ2-3; 8 bases are a match to TRBD2. The CDR3 is 16 residues long. The ends lost 3 bases at V and 1 base at J; junction bases unmatched: 6. Per germline, CDR1 MNHNS and CDR2 SASEGT. The CDR3: CASSDQTTSGTDTQYF. The CDR3 region has the DNA TGTGCCAGCAGTGACCAAACGACTAGCGGCACAGATACGCAGTATTTT.

The chain's CDR3 is CASSGGNQRQPQHF. For the CDR3, the DNA is TGTGCCAGCAGCGGGGGCAATCAAAGGCAGCCCCAGCATTTT. The chain is built from TRBV6-6 and TRBJ1-5, with D possibly being TRBD1 (6 bases). Germline lookup yields CDR1 MNHNY and CDR2 SVGAGI (reference sequence). Trimming left V 6 bases short and J 7 bases short, with 16 bases between. This CDR3 has 14 residues.

This clone was seen only a few times. The V gene is TRBV3-1 (or the pseudogene TRBV3-2), the J gene TRBJ2-1, with D perhaps matching TRBD2 (6 bases). Trimming removed 0 bases at V and 12 bases at J, with 9 bases between. The CDR3 spans 12 residues. Germline assignment: CDR1 LGHDT and CDR2 YNNKEL (reference sequence). In DNA form, the CDR3 reads TGTGCCAGCAGCCAAGATACTAGCCCGCAGTTCTTC. The encoded protein is CASSQDTSPQFF.